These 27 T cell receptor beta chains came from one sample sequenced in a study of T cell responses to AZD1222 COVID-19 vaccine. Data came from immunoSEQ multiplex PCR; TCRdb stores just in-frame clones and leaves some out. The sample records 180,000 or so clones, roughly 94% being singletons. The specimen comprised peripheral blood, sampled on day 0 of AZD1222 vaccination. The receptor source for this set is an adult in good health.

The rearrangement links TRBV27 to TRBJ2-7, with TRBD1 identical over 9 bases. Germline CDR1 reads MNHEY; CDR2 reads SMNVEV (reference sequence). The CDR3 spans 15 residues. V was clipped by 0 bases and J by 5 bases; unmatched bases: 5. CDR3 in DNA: TGTGCCAGCAGTTTATCCGGGACAGGGATCAACGAGCAGTACTTC. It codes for CASSLSGTGINEQYF.

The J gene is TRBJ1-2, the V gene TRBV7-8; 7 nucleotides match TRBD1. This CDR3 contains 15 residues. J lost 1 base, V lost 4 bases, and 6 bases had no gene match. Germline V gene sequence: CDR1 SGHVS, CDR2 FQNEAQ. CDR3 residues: CASSSNTGVNYGYTF. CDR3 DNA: TGTGCCAGCAGCTCCAACACAGGGGTTAACTATGGCTACACCTTC.

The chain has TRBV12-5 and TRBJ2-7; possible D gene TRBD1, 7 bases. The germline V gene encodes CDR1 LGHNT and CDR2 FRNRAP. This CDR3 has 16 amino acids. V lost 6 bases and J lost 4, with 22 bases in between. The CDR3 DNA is TGTGCTAGTGGCCCCGAGGGGGGTGCGGACAGGTACGAGCAGTACTTC. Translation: CASGPEGGADRYEQYF.

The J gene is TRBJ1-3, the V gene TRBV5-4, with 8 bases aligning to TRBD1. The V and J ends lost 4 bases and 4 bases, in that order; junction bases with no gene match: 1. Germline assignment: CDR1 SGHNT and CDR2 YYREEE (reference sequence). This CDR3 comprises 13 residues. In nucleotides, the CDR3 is TGTGCCAGCAGCCGGACAGGGGGAAACACCATATATTTT. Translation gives CASSRTGGNTIYF.

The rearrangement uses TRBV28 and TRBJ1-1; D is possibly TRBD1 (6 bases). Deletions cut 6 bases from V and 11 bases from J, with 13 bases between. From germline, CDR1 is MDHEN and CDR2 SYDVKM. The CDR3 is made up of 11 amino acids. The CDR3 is CASSSGGGAFF. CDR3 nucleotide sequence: TGTGCCAGCAGCTCCGGGGGCGGGGCTTTCTTT.

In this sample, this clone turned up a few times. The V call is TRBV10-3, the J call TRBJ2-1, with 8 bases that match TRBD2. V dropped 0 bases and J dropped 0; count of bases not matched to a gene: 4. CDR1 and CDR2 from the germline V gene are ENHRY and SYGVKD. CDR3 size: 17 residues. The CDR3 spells CAISESKRGISYNEQFF. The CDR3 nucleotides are TGTGCCATCAGTGAGTCGAAGCGGGGGATCTCCTACAATGAGCAGTTCTTC.

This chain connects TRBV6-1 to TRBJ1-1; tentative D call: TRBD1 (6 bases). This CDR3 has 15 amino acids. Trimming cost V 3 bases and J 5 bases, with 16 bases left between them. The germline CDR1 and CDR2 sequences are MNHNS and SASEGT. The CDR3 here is CASSEEGGAWTEAFF. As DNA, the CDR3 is TGTGCCAGCAGTGAGGAGGGGGGGGCCTGGACTGAAGCTTTCTTT.

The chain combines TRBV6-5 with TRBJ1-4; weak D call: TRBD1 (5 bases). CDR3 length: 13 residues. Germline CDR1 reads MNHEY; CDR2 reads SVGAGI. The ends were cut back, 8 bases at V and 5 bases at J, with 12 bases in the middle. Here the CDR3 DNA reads TGTGCCAGCGAAAGGTGGGGGAATGAAAAACTGTTTTTT. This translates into CASERWGNEKLFF.

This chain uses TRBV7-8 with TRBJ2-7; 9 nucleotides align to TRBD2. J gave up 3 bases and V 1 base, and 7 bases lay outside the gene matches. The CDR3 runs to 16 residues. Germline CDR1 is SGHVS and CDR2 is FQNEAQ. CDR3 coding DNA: TGTGCCAGCAGCTTAGATCCGACTAGCGGACGCTACGAGCAGTACTTC. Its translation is CASSLDPTSGRYEQYF.

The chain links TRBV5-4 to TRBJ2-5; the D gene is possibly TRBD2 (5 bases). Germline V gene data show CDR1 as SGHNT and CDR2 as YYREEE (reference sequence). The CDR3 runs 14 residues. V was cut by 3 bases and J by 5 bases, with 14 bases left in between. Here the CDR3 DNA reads TGTGCCAGCAGCTCTGAAACAAGGGAGGAGACCCAGTACTTC. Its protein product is CASSSETREETQYF. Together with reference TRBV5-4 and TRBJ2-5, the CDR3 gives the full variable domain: ETGVTQSPTHLIKTRGQQVTLRCSSQSGHNTVSWYQQALGQGPQFIFQYYREEENGRGNFPPRFSGLQFPNYSSELNVNALELDDSALYLCASSSETREETQYFGPGTRLLVL.

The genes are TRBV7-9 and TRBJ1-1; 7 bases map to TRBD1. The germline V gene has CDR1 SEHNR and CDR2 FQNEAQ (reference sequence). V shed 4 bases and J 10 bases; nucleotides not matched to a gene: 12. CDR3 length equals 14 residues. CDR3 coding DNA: TGTGCCAGCAGCTCCGGCGACAGGGAAGGACGAGCTTTCTTT. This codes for CASSSGDREGRAFF.

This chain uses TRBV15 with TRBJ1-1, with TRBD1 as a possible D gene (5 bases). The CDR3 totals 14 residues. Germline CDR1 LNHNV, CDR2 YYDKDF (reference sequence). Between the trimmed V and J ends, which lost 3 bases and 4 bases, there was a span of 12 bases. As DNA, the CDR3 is TGTGCCACCAGCAGGGGTTCAAGGGGCACTGAAGCTTTCTTT. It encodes CATSRGSRGTEAFF.

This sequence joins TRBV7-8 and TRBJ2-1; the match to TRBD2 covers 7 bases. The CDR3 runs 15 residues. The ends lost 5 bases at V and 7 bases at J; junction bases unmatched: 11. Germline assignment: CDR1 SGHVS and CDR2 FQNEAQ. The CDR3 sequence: CASSVTSREQNEQFF. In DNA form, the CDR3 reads TGTGCCAGCAGCGTGACTAGCAGAGAACAGAATGAGCAGTTCTTC. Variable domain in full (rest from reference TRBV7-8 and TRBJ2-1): GAGVSQSPRYKVAKRGQDVALRCDPISGHVSLFWYQQALGQGPEFLTYFQNEAQLDKSGLPSDRFFAERPEGSVSTLKIQRTQQEDSAVYLCASSVTSREQNEQFFGPGTRLTVL.

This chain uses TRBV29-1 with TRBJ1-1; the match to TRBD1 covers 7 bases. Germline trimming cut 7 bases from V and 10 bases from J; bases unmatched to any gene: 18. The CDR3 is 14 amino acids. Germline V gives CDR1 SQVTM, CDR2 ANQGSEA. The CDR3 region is CSAETGQRFKGAFF. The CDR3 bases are TGCAGCGCCGAGACAGGGCAAAGATTCAAGGGAGCTTTCTTT.

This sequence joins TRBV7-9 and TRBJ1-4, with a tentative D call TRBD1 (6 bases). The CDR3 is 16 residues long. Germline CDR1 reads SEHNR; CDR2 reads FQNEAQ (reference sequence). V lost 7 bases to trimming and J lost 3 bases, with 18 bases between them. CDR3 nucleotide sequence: TGTGCCAGCATCCCCTTGGGGGGCATGCCTAATGAAAAACTGTTTTTT. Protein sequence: CASIPLGGMPNEKLFF.

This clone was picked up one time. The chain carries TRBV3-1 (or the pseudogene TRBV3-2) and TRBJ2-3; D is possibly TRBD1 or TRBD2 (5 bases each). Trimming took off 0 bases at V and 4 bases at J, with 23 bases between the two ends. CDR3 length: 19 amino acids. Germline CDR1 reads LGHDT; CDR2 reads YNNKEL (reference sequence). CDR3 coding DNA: TGTGCCAGCAGCCAAGAGTCTGGGTGGGAGCGGCTGGGACCAGATACGCAGTATTTT. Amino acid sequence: CASSQESGWERLGPDTQYF.

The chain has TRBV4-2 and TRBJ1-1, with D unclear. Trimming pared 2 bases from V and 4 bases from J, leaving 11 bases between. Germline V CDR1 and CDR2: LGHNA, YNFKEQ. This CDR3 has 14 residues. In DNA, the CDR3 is TGTGCCAGCAGCCAACCTCAGGATAGCACTGAAGCTTTCTTT. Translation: CASSQPQDSTEAFF.

The CDR3 bases are TGTGCCAGCAGTTTAGGGGGGAACTCACCCCTCCACTTT. Residues: CASSLGGNSPLHF. V and J are TRBV28 and TRBJ1-6, with D maybe TRBD1 (5 bases). The CDR3 consists of 13 residues. Trimming shortened V by 2 bases and J by 10 bases, and 9 bases separated the two germline ends. Looked up from germline, CDR1 is MDHEN and CDR2 is SYDVKM.

In nucleotides, the CDR3 is TGCGCCAGCAGCTTGGCGGAGACCTACGAGCAGTACTTC. This gives the protein CASSLAETYEQYF. This chain uses TRBV5-1 with TRBJ2-7; D call uncertain. Trimming took 0 bases from V and 2 from J, leaving 6 bases between them. The CDR3 contains 13 residues. Germline V CDR1 and CDR2: SGHRS, YFSETQ.

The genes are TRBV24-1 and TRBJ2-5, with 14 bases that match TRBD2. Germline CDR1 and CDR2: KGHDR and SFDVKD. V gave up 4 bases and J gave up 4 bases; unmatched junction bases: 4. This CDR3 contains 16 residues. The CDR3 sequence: CATSDSGLAGGETQYF. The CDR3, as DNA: TGTGCCACCAGTGACTCCGGACTAGCGGGAGGAGAGACCCAGTACTTC.

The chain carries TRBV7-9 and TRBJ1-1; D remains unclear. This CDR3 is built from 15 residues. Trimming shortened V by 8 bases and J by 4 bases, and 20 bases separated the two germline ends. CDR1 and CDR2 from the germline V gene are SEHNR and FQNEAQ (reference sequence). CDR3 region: CASGLEGLRGTEAFF. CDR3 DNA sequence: TGTGCCAGCGGGTTGGAGGGCCTACGGGGCACTGAAGCTTTCTTT. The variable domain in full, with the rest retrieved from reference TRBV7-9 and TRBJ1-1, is DTGVSQNPRHKITKRGQNVTFRCDPISEHNRLYWYRQTLGQGPEFLTYFQNEAQLEKSRLLSDRFSAERPKGSFSTLEIQRTEQGDSAMYLCASGLEGLRGTEAFFGQGTRLTVV.

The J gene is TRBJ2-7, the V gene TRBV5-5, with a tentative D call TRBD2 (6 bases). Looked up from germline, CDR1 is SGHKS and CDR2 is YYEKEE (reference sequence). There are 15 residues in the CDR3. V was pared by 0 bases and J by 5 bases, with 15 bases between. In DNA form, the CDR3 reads TGTGCCAGCAGCTTGGCTATCGGGAGAAGAAACGAGCAGTACTTC. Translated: CASSLAIGRRNEQYF.

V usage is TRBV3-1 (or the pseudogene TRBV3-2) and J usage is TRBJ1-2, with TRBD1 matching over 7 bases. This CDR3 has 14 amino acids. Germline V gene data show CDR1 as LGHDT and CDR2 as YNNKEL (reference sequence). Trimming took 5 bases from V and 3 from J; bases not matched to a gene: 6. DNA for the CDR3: TGTGCCAGCAGCTTGGGACAGATCGACTATGGCTACACCTTC. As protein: CASSLGQIDYGYTF.

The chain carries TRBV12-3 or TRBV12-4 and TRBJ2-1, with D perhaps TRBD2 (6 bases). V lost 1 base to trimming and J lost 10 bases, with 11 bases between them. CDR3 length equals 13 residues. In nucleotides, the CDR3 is TGTGCCAGCAGTTTAGTTGCCGCGGGGGAGCAGTTCTTC. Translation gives CASSLVAAGEQFF.

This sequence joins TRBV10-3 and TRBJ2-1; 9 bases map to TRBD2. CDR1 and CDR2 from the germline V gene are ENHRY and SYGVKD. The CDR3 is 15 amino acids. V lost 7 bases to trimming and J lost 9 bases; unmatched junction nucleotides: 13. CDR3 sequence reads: CAITSRREGPGEQFF. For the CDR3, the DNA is TGTGCCATCACCTCGCGGCGGGAGGGCCCTGGTGAGCAGTTCTTC.

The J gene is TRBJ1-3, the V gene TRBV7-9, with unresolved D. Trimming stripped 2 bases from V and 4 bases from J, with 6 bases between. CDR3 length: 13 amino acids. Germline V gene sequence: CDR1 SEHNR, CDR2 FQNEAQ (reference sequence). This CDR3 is CASSLITGNTIYF. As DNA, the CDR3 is TGTGCCAGCAGCTTAATTACGGGAAACACCATATATTTT.

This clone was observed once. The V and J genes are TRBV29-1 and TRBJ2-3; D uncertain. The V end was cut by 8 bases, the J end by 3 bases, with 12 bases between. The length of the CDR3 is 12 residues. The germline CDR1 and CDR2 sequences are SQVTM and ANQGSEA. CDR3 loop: CSLGSKTDTQYF. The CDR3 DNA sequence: TGCAGCCTTGGTTCCAAAACAGATACGCAGTATTTT.